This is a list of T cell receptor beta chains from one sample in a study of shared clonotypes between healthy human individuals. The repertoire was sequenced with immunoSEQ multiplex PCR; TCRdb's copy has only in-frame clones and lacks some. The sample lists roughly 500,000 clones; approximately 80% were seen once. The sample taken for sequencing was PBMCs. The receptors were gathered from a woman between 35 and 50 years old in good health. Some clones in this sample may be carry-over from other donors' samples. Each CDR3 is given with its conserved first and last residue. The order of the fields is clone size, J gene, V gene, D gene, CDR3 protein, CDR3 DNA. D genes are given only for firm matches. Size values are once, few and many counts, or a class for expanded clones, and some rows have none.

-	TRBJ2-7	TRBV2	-	CASSEIAYEQYF	TGTGCCAGCAGTGAAATTGCCTACGAGCAGTACTTC
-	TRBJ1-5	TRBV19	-	CASSISYQPQHF	TGTGCCAGTAGTATATCATATCAGCCCCAGCATTTT
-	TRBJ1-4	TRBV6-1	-	CASSEALPGTANEKLFF	TGTGCCAGCAGTGAAGCCCTCCCCGGGACGGCTAATGAAAAACTGTTTTTT
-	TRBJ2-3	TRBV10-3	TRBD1	CAISERQGAADTQYF	TGTGCCATCAGTGAGCGACAGGGAGCTGCAGATACGCAGTATTTT
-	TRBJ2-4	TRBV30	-	CAWSKGGSKNIQYF	TGTGCCTGGAGTAAGGGGGGATCTAAAAACATTCAGTACTTC
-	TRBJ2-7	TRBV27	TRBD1	CASSSATGSYEQYF	TGTGCCAGCAGTTCCGCGACAGGGTCCTACGAGCAGTACTTC
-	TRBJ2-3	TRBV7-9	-	CASSLLLSSTDTQYF	TGTGCCAGCAGTCTTCTTCTATCTAGCACAGATACGCAGTATTTT
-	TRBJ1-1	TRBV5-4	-	CASSLLRQGGTEAFF	TGTGCCAGCAGCCTCCTTCGGCAGGGCGGAACTGAAGCTTTCTTT
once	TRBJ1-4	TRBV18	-	CASSPPSVRDEKLFF	TGTGCCAGCTCACCACCCTCCGTCCGAGATGAAAAACTGTTTTTT
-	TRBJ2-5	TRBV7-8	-	CASRWGGETQYF	TGTGCCAGCCGGTGGGGAGGAGAGACCCAGTACTTC
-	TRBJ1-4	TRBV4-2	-	CASSPTERNEKLFF	TGTGCCAGCAGCCCCACCGAAAGAAATGAAAAACTGTTTTTT
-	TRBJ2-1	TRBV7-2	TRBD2	CASSLGGLAVYPYNEQFF	TGTGCCAGCAGCTTAGGGGGACTAGCGGTTTATCCCTACAATGAGCAGTTCTTC
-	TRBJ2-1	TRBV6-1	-	CASSEQGQIHNEQFF	TGTGCCAGCAGTGAACAGGGGCAGATTCACAATGAGCAGTTCTTC
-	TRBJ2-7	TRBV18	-	CASSPQGDEQYF	TGTGCCAGCTCACCACAGGGAGACGAGCAGTACTTC
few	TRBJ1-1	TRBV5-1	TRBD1	CASTPQGGNLNTEAFF	TGCGCCAGCACCCCGCAAGGGGGCAACTTGAACACTGAAGCTTTCTTT
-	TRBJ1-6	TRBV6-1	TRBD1	CAIKDREGSPLHF	TGTGCCATAAAGGACAGGGAAGGGTCACCCCTCCACTTT
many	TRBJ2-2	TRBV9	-	CASSATNTGELFF	TGTGCCAGCAGCGCGACTAACACCGGGGAGCTGTTTTTT
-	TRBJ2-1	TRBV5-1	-	CASKSGLSSYNEQFF	TGCGCCAGTAAAAGCGGCCTGAGCTCCTACAATGAGCAGTTCTTC
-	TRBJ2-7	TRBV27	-	CASSQRVSGQGGEQYF	TGTGCCAGCAGTCAAAGGGTATCAGGACAAGGAGGCGAGCAGTACTTC
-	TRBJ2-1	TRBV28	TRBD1	CASSPDRGSYNEQFF	TGTGCCAGCAGCCCCGACAGGGGATCCTACAATGAGCAGTTCTTC
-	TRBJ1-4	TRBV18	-	CASSPGITNEKLFF	TGTGCCAGCTCACCGGGGATCACTAATGAAAAACTGTTTTTT
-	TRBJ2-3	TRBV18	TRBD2	CASPLAGGPLDTQYF	TGTGCCAGCCCCCTAGCGGGAGGGCCGCTAGATACGCAGTATTTT
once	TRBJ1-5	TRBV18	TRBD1	CASSFGQGGSNQPQHF	TGTGCCAGCTCATTTGGACAGGGCGGGAGCAATCAGCCCCAGCATTTT
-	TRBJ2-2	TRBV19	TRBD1	CASSMGPGQGNTGELFF	TGTGCCAGTAGTATGGGACCGGGACAGGGGAACACCGGGGAGCTGTTTTTT
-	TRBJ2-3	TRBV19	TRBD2	CASSTLGLAGVGDTQYF	TGTGCCAGTAGTACCCTCGGACTAGCGGGAGTGGGGGATACGCAGTATTTT
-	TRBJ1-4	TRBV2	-	CASSSQLATNEKLFF	TGTGCCAGCAGCTCCCAGTTAGCAACTAATGAAAAACTGTTTTTT
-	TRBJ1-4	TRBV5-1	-	CASSRTVSNEKLFF	TGCGCCAGCAGCCGGACAGTATCAAATGAAAAACTGTTTTTT
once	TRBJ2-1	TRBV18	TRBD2	CASSSSGGRARGNEQFF	TGTGCCAGCTCTTCGTCCGGGGGGAGGGCCCGAGGGAATGAGCAGTTCTTC
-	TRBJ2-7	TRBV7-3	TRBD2	CASSLEAGGTYEQYF	TGTGCCAGCAGCCTCGAAGCGGGAGGGACCTACGAGCAGTACTTC
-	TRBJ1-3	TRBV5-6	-	CASRAAGNTIYF	TGTGCCAGCAGAGCAGCTGGAAACACCATATATTTT
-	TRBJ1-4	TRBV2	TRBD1	CASSRQGLKEKLFF	TGTGCCAGCAGTCGACAGGGATTAAAAGAAAAACTGTTTTTT
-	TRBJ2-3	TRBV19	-	CASSSAGTDTQYF	TGTGCCAGTAGTAGCGCGGGCACAGATACGCAGTATTTT
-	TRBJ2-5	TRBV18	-	CASSKEKGPWETQYF	TGTGCCAGCTCAAAGGAGAAGGGGCCGTGGGAGACCCAGTACTTC
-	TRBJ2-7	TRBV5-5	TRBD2	CASSLGQREASEQYF	TGTGCCAGCAGCTTAGGTCAGCGGGAGGCGAGCGAGCAGTACTTC
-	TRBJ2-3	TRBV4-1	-	CASSQDDRGGTDTQYF	TGCGCCAGCAGCCAAGATGATAGGGGCGGCACAGATACGCAGTATTTT
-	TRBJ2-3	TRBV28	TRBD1	CASSKGGGTDTQYF	TGTGCCAGCTCAAAAGGGGGCGGCACAGATACGCAGTATTTT
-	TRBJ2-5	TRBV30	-	CAWSVLAVETQYF	TGTGCCTGGAGTGTACTAGCCGTGGAGACCCAGTACTTC
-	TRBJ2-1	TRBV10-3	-	CAISGRDWTYNEQFF	TGTGCCATCAGTGGCCGGGACTGGACCTACAATGAGCAGTTCTTC
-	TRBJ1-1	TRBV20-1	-	CSARGGEAFF	TGCAGTGCTAGAGGGGGGGAAGCTTTCTTT
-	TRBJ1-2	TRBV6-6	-	CASRSDSYGYTF	TGTGCCAGCAGATCTGACAGCTATGGCTACACCTTC
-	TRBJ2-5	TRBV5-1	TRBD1	CASSLAGTEQETQYF	TGCGCCAGCAGCTTGGCCGGGACAGAGCAAGAGACCCAGTACTTC
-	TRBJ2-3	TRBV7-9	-	CASSPVTDTQYF	TGTGCCAGCAGCCCCGTGACAGATACGCAGTATTTT
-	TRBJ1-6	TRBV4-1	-	CASSQFRDMASPLHF	TGCGCCAGCAGCCAATTCCGGGACATGGCCTCACCCCTCCACTTT
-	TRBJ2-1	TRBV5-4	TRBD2	CASSWSGRATLNEQFF	TGTGCCAGCAGCTGGAGCGGGAGGGCCACCTTGAATGAGCAGTTCTTC
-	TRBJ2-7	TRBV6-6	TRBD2	CASSWAGTSGSDEQYF	TGTGCCAGCAGTTGGGCTGGGACTAGCGGGTCCGACGAGCAGTACTTC
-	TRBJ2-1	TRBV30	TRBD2	CAWSVGLEDEQFF	TGTGCCTGGAGTGTGGGACTAGAGGATGAGCAGTTCTTC
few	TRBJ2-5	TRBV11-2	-	CASSPQRFQETQYF	TGTGCCAGCAGCCCCCAGCGGTTCCAAGAGACCCAGTACTTC
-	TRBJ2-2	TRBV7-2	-	CASSLEQWRANTGELFF	TGTGCCAGCAGCTTAGAACAGTGGCGGGCCAACACCGGGGAGCTGTTTTTT
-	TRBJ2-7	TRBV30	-	CAWSVMGSTFYEQYF	TGTGCCTGGAGTGTAATGGGGTCGACGTTCTACGAGCAGTACTTC
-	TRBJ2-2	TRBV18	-	CASSPASSGTGELFF	TGTGCCAGCTCCCCGGCGTCCAGCGGCACCGGGGAGCTGTTTTTT
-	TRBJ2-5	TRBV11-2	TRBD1	CASSLDLGTGVETQYF	TGTGCTAGCAGCTTAGATCTCGGGACAGGGGTTGAGACCCAGTACTTC
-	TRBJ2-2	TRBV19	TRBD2	CASNGRLAENTGELFF	TGTGCCAGTAACGGTCGACTAGCGGAGAACACCGGGGAGCTGTTTTTT